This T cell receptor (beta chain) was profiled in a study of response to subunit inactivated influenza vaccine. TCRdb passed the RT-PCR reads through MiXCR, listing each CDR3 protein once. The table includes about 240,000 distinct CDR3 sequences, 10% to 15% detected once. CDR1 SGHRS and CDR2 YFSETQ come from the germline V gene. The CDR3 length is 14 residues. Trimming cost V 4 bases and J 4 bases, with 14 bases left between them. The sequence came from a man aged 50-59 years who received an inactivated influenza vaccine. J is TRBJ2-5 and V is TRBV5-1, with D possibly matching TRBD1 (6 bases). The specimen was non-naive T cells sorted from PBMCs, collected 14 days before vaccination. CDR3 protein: CASSLSGQIETQYF. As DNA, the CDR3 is TGCGCCAGCAGCCTTTCGGGACAAATAGAGACCCAGTACTTC.